This T cell receptor (beta chain) derives from a study of blood T cell repertoires in COVID-19. Study-level background: Whether acute or convalescent, the COVID-19 samples came from the United States, Italy and Spain. T cells, B-cell-depleted T cells, or PBMCs provided the cDNA or gDNA that served as material.

The authors' processing: Amplification of reference gene primers provided the estimated nucleated cell counts. TCRdb's table, derived via immunoSEQ multiplex PCR, lists solely in-frame clones and lacks some. That table gives V, J and clone size, and the DNA gave D and trimming. The sample consists of approximately 500,000 clones, 70% to 90% of them appearing once. Trimming removed 8 bases from V and 6 bases from J, with 14 bases in between. This CDR3 has 13 residues. Looked up from germline, CDR1 is SGHTA and CDR2 is FQGNSA. The TCR originated in a human donor in a cohort sampled during active COVID-19. Sample: peripheral blood. The chain recombines TRBV7-2 with TRBJ2-4; a weak D match, TRBD2 (5 bases). CDR3 region: CASAYGIVNIQYF. The CDR3 coding sequence is TGTGCCAGCGCATACGGGATTGTAAACATTCAGTACTTC.